This is a list of T cell receptor beta chains from one sample in a study of early T cells in non-severe SARS-CoV-2 infection. TCRdb ran MiXCR on the 5' RACE reads and lists one entry per CDR3 protein. The sample lists fewer than 65,000 distinct CDR3 sequences, approximately 9.3% seen once, with around 1.3% in the top ten. Sequencing input: whole blood. These TCRs come from an adult who was a healthcare worker with PCR-confirmed SARS-CoV-2 infection or an uninfected control (not recorded which). CDR3s include the opening cysteine and the closing phenylalanine or tryptophan. The order of the fields is CDR3 length, clone size, J gene, V gene, D gene, CDR3 DNA, CDR3 protein. D genes are given only for firm matches. The size entry is marked missing in some rows and otherwise reads once, few, many or a size class.

len: 16
abundance: few
j_gene: TRBJ2-5
v_gene: TRBV4-2
d_gene: -
CDR3nt: TGTGCCAGCAGCCCTCGAGATGGAGGGGGTCAAGAGACCCAGTACTTC
CDR3aa: CASSPRDGGGQETQYF

len: 14
abundance: few
j_gene: TRBJ2-1
v_gene: TRBV7-2
d_gene: -
CDR3nt: TGTGCCAGCAGCACCCAGCGGAACTACAATGAGCAGTTCTTC
CDR3aa: CASSTQRNYNEQFF

len: 14
abundance: -
j_gene: TRBJ1-5
v_gene: TRBV12-3/TRBV12-4
d_gene: TRBD1
CDR3nt: TGTGCCAGCACCCGGCAGGGGGTTGGACAGCCCCAGCATTTT
CDR3aa: CASTRQGVGQPQHF

len: 14
abundance: few
j_gene: TRBJ1-5
v_gene: TRBV2
d_gene: TRBD1
CDR3nt: TGTGCCAGCAGTGCGTCAGGGGGGAATCAGCCCCAGCATTTT
CDR3aa: CASSASGGNQPQHF

len: 17
abundance: few
j_gene: TRBJ1-1
v_gene: TRBV4-1
d_gene: TRBD1
CDR3nt: TGCGCCAGCAGCCAAGCTATCTTACAGGGGGGGAACACTGAAGCTTTCTTT
CDR3aa: CASSQAILQGGNTEAFF

len: 14
abundance: many
j_gene: TRBJ1-1
v_gene: TRBV6-5
d_gene: -
CDR3nt: TGTGCCAGCAGTTCAACAGGGCGGTGGACTGAAGCTTTCTTT
CDR3aa: CASSSTGRWTEAFF

len: 14
abundance: many
j_gene: TRBJ2-5
v_gene: TRBV5-6
d_gene: TRBD1
CDR3nt: TGTGCCAGCAGCCCGGGACAGGGTGGCGAGACCCAGTACTTC
CDR3aa: CASSPGQGGETQYF

len: 12
abundance: few
j_gene: TRBJ1-5
v_gene: TRBV6-2/TRBV6-3
d_gene: -
CDR3nt: TGTGCCAGCAGTTACGGCAATACGCCCCAGCATTTT
CDR3aa: CASSYGNTPQHF

len: 15
abundance: -
j_gene: TRBJ2-3
v_gene: TRBV18
d_gene: -
CDR3nt: TGTGCCAGCTCACCTCGGACTTCTAGCACAGATACGCAGTATTTT
CDR3aa: CASSPRTSSTDTQYF

len: 16
abundance: few
j_gene: TRBJ2-3
v_gene: TRBV18
d_gene: TRBD1
CDR3nt: TGTGCCAGCTCACCGGGACAGGGTCGACGCACAGATACGCAGTATTTT
CDR3aa: CASSPGQGRRTDTQYF

len: 13
abundance: many
j_gene: TRBJ2-1
v_gene: TRBV19
d_gene: TRBD1
CDR3nt: TGTGCCAGTAGTAGGGACAGGGGGAATGAGCAGTTCTTC
CDR3aa: CASSRDRGNEQFF

len: 12
abundance: few
j_gene: TRBJ1-1
v_gene: TRBV4-1
d_gene: -
CDR3nt: TGCGCCAGCAGAGAGATACAGGGAAAAGCTTTCTTT
CDR3aa: CASREIQGKAFF

len: 16
abundance: few
j_gene: TRBJ2-5
v_gene: TRBV10-3
d_gene: -
CDR3nt: TGTGCCATCAGTGAGTCGGTACCGGGGAACTTAGAGACCCAGTACTTC
CDR3aa: CAISESVPGNLETQYF

len: 15
abundance: -
j_gene: TRBJ2-1
v_gene: TRBV6-1
d_gene: TRBD1
CDR3nt: TGTGCCAGCAGTGGGACAGGGAAAAAATACAATGAGCAGTTCTTC
CDR3aa: CASSGTGKKYNEQFF

len: 16
abundance: many
j_gene: TRBJ1-2
v_gene: TRBV5-1
d_gene: -
CDR3nt: TGCGCCAGCAGCCCCCAACTTGGGATGGGTTTTCACGGCTACACCTTC
CDR3aa: CASSPQLGMGFHGYTF

len: 14
abundance: -
j_gene: TRBJ2-5
v_gene: TRBV27
d_gene: -
CDR3nt: TGTGCCAGCAGATCAGGACAGCCACAAGAGACCCAGTACTTC
CDR3aa: CASRSGQPQETQYF

len: 12
abundance: many
j_gene: TRBJ1-2
v_gene: TRBV12-3/TRBV12-4
d_gene: -
CDR3nt: TGTGCCAGCATCCAGGGAACGTTTGGCTACACCTTC
CDR3aa: CASIQGTFGYTF

len: 15
abundance: -
j_gene: TRBJ1-6
v_gene: TRBV5-6
d_gene: TRBD1
CDR3nt: TGTGCCAGCAGCTTCGGGGACAGGGGTGATTCACCCCTCCACTTT
CDR3aa: CASSFGDRGDSPLHF

len: 14
abundance: few
j_gene: TRBJ1-1
v_gene: TRBV3-1
d_gene: TRBD1
CDR3nt: TGTGCCAGCAGCCAACGGACAGGGGGGACTGAAGCTTTCTTT
CDR3aa: CASSQRTGGTEAFF

len: 14
abundance: -
j_gene: TRBJ2-3
v_gene: TRBV7-8
d_gene: TRBD2
CDR3nt: TGTGCCAGCAGCATTAGCGGGGGAACAGATACGCAGTATTTT
CDR3aa: CASSISGGTDTQYF

len: 12
abundance: few
j_gene: TRBJ1-2
v_gene: TRBV30
d_gene: -
CDR3nt: TGTGCCTGGAACTTTAGATCCCGGGTCTACACCTTC
CDR3aa: CAWNFRSRVYTF

len: 15
abundance: few
j_gene: TRBJ2-2
v_gene: TRBV2
d_gene: -
CDR3nt: TGTGCCAGCAGGGTGGGGCCTCTCCTGACCGGGGAGCTGTTTTTT
CDR3aa: CASRVGPLLTGELFF

len: 12
abundance: many
j_gene: TRBJ2-2
v_gene: TRBV15
d_gene: -
CDR3nt: TGTGCCACCGGGGGGACGACCGGGGAGCTGTTTTTT
CDR3aa: CATGGTTGELFF

len: 13
abundance: many
j_gene: TRBJ2-3
v_gene: TRBV3-1
d_gene: -
CDR3nt: TGTGCCAGCAGCCAATTTAAGGGAGATACGCAGTATTTT
CDR3aa: CASSQFKGDTQYF

len: 16
abundance: many
j_gene: TRBJ1-1
v_gene: TRBV12-2
d_gene: -
CDR3nt: TGTGCAAGTCGCTTACTTCCGGGGGGTTGTAACACTGAAGCTTTCTTT
CDR3aa: CASRLLPGGCNTEAFF

len: 15
abundance: few
j_gene: TRBJ2-3
v_gene: TRBV27
d_gene: TRBD1
CDR3nt: TGTGCCAGCAGTTTAGACAGGGAGAGTTCAGATACGCAGTATTTT
CDR3aa: CASSLDRESSDTQYF

len: 14
abundance: -
j_gene: TRBJ2-5
v_gene: TRBV10-1
d_gene: TRBD2
CDR3nt: TGCGCCAGCTACCGGGGAGGGCTGGAAGAGACCCAGTACTTC
CDR3aa: CASYRGGLEETQYF

len: 12
abundance: -
j_gene: TRBJ2-5
v_gene: TRBV20-1
d_gene: -
CDR3nt: TGCAGTGCCTTACACAGCCAAGAGACCCAGTACTTC
CDR3aa: CSALHSQETQYF

len: 16
abundance: few
j_gene: TRBJ2-3
v_gene: TRBV12-3/TRBV12-4
d_gene: TRBD2
CDR3nt: TGTGCCAGCAGTTTAAGGAGAGCGGGGGGCACAGATACGCAGTATTTT
CDR3aa: CASSLRRAGGTDTQYF

len: 14
abundance: -
j_gene: TRBJ2-2
v_gene: TRBV3-1
d_gene: -
CDR3nt: TGTGCCAGCAGCCAAGTAGATAACACCGGGGAGCTGTTTTTT
CDR3aa: CASSQVDNTGELFF

len: 17
abundance: few
j_gene: TRBJ1-3
v_gene: TRBV18
d_gene: -
CDR3nt: TGTGCCAGCTCACCCCGCCGGTACCTTTCCTCTGGAAACACCATATATTTT
CDR3aa: CASSPRRYLSSGNTIYF

len: 16
abundance: few
j_gene: TRBJ1-1
v_gene: TRBV7-6
d_gene: -
CDR3nt: TGTGCCAGCAGCAACCGGGACAAGGGTAAGGGGACTGAAGCTTTCTTT
CDR3aa: CASSNRDKGKGTEAFF

len: 12
abundance: -
j_gene: TRBJ2-5
v_gene: TRBV7-8
d_gene: -
CDR3nt: TGTGCCAGCAGCCCCTTTTTAGGGACCCAGTACTTC
CDR3aa: CASSPFLGTQYF